The 14 T cell receptor beta chains below come from one sample, sequenced in a study of blood T cell repertoires in COVID-19 (dated by TCRdb to 2019 to 2021). Library method: the immunoSEQ multiplex PCR assay. This is the immuneACCESS table as TCRdb keeps it, with only in-frame sequences that have V and J called. A part of the clones is gone; compared with another copy, unresolved V genes explain less than half, and the rest is unexplained. Recorded for this sample are roughly 190,000 clones; 88% of them occurred a single time. In total, the top ten clones hold around 5.8% of the sample. The specimen sequenced was peripheral blood. Source of these receptors: a man aged 35 to 55 with active or convalescent COVID-19.

The CDR3 DNA follows: TGTGCCAGCAGTTTATTTGGTCAGACCGGGGAGCTGTTTTTT. It translates to CASSLFGQTGELFF. The chain combines TRBV27 with TRBJ2-2, with unresolved D. CDR3 size: 14 residues. The ends were cut back, 1 base at V and 5 bases at J, with 8 bases in the middle. CDR1 and CDR2 from the germline V gene are MNHEY and SMNVEV (reference sequence).

This clone was seen a single time. V is TRBV19 and J is TRBJ1-5, with D possibly matching TRBD1 (6 bases). The CDR3 covers 13 residues. Trimming removed 10 bases from V and 3 bases from J, with 13 bases in between. The germline V gene encodes CDR1 LNHDA and CDR2 SQIVND (reference sequence). The CDR3: CAITGGANQPQHF. In DNA form, the CDR3 reads TGTGCCATCACCGGGGGGGCCAATCAGCCCCAGCATTTT.

The chain combines TRBV28 with TRBJ1-5; weak D call: TRBD1 (6 bases). This CDR3 has 17 amino acids. V lost 2 bases, J lost 4 bases, and 18 bases lay in between. Germline V lookup: CDR1 MDHEN, CDR2 SYDVKM. The CDR3 protein is CASSLTGTFVGNQPQHF. CDR3 nucleotide sequence: TGTGCCAGCAGTTTAACAGGGACCTTTGTCGGTAATCAGCCCCAGCATTTT.

The rearrangement joins TRBV30 to TRBJ2-2; maybe TRBD1 (6 bases). This CDR3 is 17 amino acids long. CDR1 and CDR2 from the germline V gene are GTSNPN and SVGIG (reference sequence). V was shortened by 0 bases and J by 1 base, with 15 bases between the two germline ends. In DNA, the CDR3 is TGTGCCTGGAGTGTCCTGGGACAACAGAAGAACACCGGGGAGCTGTTTTTT. Its translation is CAWSVLGQQKNTGELFF.

This clone was recorded once. CDR3 in DNA: TGTGCCAGCAGCTTAGGACTTGGGCGGGAGACCCTTAATGAAAAACTGTTTTTT. It yields the protein CASSLGLGRETLNEKLFF. The chain combines TRBV7-9 with TRBJ1-4; D remains unclear. The CDR3 contains 18 residues. Germline-derived CDR1 and CDR2 are SEHNR and FQNEAQ (reference sequence). Trimming took off 1 base at V and 4 bases at J, with 19 bases between the two ends.

V and J are TRBV29-1 and TRBJ1-1; TRBD1 matches at 7 bases. J lost 5 bases, V lost 6 bases, and 6 bases had no gene match. Germline V gives CDR1 SQVTM, CDR2 ANQGSEA. The CDR3 spans 12 residues. The CDR3 loop is CSVETGWTEAFF. The DNA for the CDR3 is TGCAGCGTCGAGACAGGGTGGACTGAAGCTTTCTTT.

The gene calls are TRBV3-1 (or the pseudogene TRBV3-2) and TRBJ1-6; tentative D call: TRBD1 (5 bases). V lost 4 bases and J lost 2, with 12 bases in between. CDR3 size: 16 residues. Germline V gene sequence: CDR1 LGHDT, CDR2 YNNKEL (reference sequence). CDR3 sequence reads: CASSRTFGAYNSPLHF. CDR3 bases: TGTGCCAGCAGCCGGACATTTGGCGCCTATAATTCACCCCTCCACTTT.

The rearrangement uses TRBV3-1 (or the pseudogene TRBV3-2) and TRBJ2-7; D ambiguous. Between the trimmed V and J ends, which lost 6 bases and 2 bases, there was a span of 17 bases. The length of the CDR3 is 15 residues. Germline values: CDR1 LGHDT, CDR2 YNNKEL (reference sequence). The CDR3 region is CASRLNWADPYEQYF. DNA for the CDR3: TGTGCCAGCAGACTGAACTGGGCAGACCCCTACGAGCAGTACTTC.

This rearrangement joins TRBV15 to TRBJ2-6; 7 nucleotides agree with TRBD1. The CDR3 consists of 15 residues. Germline CDR1 LNHNV, CDR2 YYDKDF (reference sequence). The J segment lost 1 base and the V segment lost 8 bases, leaving 5 bases of the junction unmatched. CDR3 bases: TGTGCCACCGGGGACAGTTTTTCTGGGGCCAACGTCCTGACTTTC. Its protein is CATGDSFSGANVLTF. Full variable domain (remainder filled in from reference TRBV15 and TRBJ2-6): DAMVIQNPRYQVTQFGKPVTLSCSQTLNHNVMYWYQQKSSQAPKLLFHYYDKDFNNEADTPDNFQSRRPNTSFCFLDIRSPGLGDTAMYLCATGDSFSGANVLTFGAGSRLTVL.

The V and J genes are TRBV10-3 and TRBJ1-1; D not certain. Trimming took off 0 bases at V and 4 bases at J, with 9 bases between the two ends. The CDR3 extends over 14 amino acids. Germline assignment: CDR1 ENHRY and CDR2 SYGVKD. CDR3 DNA sequence: TGTGCCATCAGTGAGTCGCGTATTACCACTGAAGCTTTCTTT. Amino acids: CAISESRITTEAFF.

CDR3 region: CASRPDRPEAFF. The CDR3 DNA is TGTGCCAGCAGGCCTGACAGGCCTGAAGCTTTCTTT. The chain joins TRBV28 to TRBJ1-1, with a tentative D call TRBD1 (6 bases). Germline V lookup: CDR1 MDHEN, CDR2 SYDVKM. Trimming left V 6 bases short and J 6 bases short, with 11 bases between. The length of the CDR3 is 12 residues.

The gene calls are TRBV6-1 and TRBJ2-7; D is possibly TRBD2 (6 bases). Trimming took off 0 bases at V and 4 bases at J, with 10 bases between the two ends. The germline V gene has CDR1 MNHNS and CDR2 SASEGT. The length of the CDR3 is 14 residues. This CDR3 is CASSEAGGGYEQYF. DNA for the CDR3: TGTGCCAGCAGTGAAGCGGGGGGTGGGTACGAGCAGTACTTC.

This clone appeared a single time. The chain employs TRBV5-4 and TRBJ2-7; TRBD2 aligns across 8 bases. From germline, CDR1 is SGHNT and CDR2 YYREEE (reference sequence). The J segment lost 2 bases and the V segment lost 1 base, leaving 5 bases of the junction unmatched. The CDR3 spans 15 residues. The CDR3 spells CASSLPQRGTYEQYF. The CDR3 coding sequence is TGTGCCAGCAGCTTGCCCCAGCGGGGGACCTACGAGCAGTACTTC.

The rearrangement uses TRBV9 and TRBJ2-5; tentatively, D is TRBD2 (6 bases). There are 17 residues in the CDR3. Germline assignment: CDR1 SGDLS and CDR2 YYNGEE. Trimming removed 4 bases at V and 4 bases at J, with 23 bases between. The DNA for the CDR3 is TGTGCCAGCAGCCCCTCGGGGCGGGGTAAGGTGGGAGAGACCCAGTACTTC. Its translation: CASSPSGRGKVGETQYF.